This TCR beta chain was sequenced in a study of cytomegalovirus exposure and HLA in healthy donors. Study results and limitations: In vitro confirmation showed a few CMV-associated chains to be CMV antigen specific. Diagnosis of cytomegalovirus status made by the classifier reportedly showed high specificity and sensitivity. The majority of TCR sequences were rare, yet some public TCRs appeared in many donors.

Sequencing was performed with immunoSEQ multiplex PCR; in TCRdb, only in-frame clones are kept and a portion is missing. Here the sample spans more than 60,000 clones, approximately 97% being singletons. From the 120-subject validation cohort, which was separate from the approximately 670-subject first cohort, the donors were drawn. To note about this clone: The antigen remains undetermined.

Sequencing was done on a sample of PBMCs. This TCR was recovered from a woman under 30 in good health and CMV-seropositive.

The CDR3 reads CAISTTEKSSYEQYF. The CDR3 bases are TGTGCCATCAGTACGACTGAGAAAAGCTCCTACGAGCAGTACTTC. This rearrangement joins TRBV10-3 to TRBJ2-7, with D unclear. Trimming left V 5 bases short and J 0 bases short, with 14 bases between. The CDR3 covers 15 residues. From germline, CDR1 is ENHRY and CDR2 SYGVKD.